The 21 T cell receptor beta chains presented below share a single source sample, sequenced in a study of early T cells in non-severe SARS-CoV-2 infection. One entry per CDR3 protein, called by TCRdb with MiXCR from the 5' RACE reads. The sample lists over 25,000 distinct CDR3 sequences, under 6% occurring once. The sample comprised whole blood. All receptors come from an adult who was a healthcare worker with PCR-confirmed SARS-CoV-2 infection or an uninfected control (not recorded which).

Many counts were recorded for this clonotype. The chain joins TRBV19 to TRBJ1-1; no firm D call. CDR1 is LNHDA, CDR2 SQIVND, per germline (reference sequence). The V and J ends lost 6 bases and 0 bases respectively, with 8 bases between them. The CDR3 has 13 amino acids. The CDR3 spells CASRAGLNTEAFF. The CDR3 DNA sequence: TGTGCCAGTAGAGCCGGGCTGAACACTGAAGCTTTCTTT.

Many counts were recorded for this clonotype. CDR3 nucleotides: TGTGCCAGTAGTATAGGGACAGGGGAGAGCTACGAGCAGTACTTC. Translated: CASSIGTGESYEQYF. The chain links TRBV19 to TRBJ2-7; the match to TRBD1 covers 9 bases. The CDR3 is made up of 15 amino acids. Germline assignment: CDR1 LNHDA and CDR2 SQIVND (reference sequence). The trim removed 1 base at V and 3 bases at J, leaving 4 bases unmatched.

This clonotype was seen ten or more times. This chain links TRBV12-3 or TRBV12-4 with TRBJ1-5; possibly TRBD1 for D (6 bases). V dropped 2 bases and J dropped 4 bases, with 15 bases sitting between them. The CDR3 length is 16 residues. CDR3: CASSLSDRTINQPQHF. CDR3 nucleotides: TGTGCCAGCAGTTTATCCGACAGGACGATTAATCAGCCCCAGCATTTT.

This clonotype was counted at least ten times. The chain joins TRBV20-1 to TRBJ2-5, with 9 bases identical to TRBD1. The CDR3 runs 12 residues. Germline assignment: CDR1 DFQATT and CDR2 SNEGSKA (reference sequence). Trimming removed 6 bases from V and 3 bases from J; junction bases left unmatched: 2. In DNA form, the CDR3 reads TGCAGTGCCCGGGACAGGGAAGAGACCCAGTACTTC. Translating gives CSARDREETQYF.

This clonotype showed up many times. V is TRBV11-2 and J is TRBJ2-7; 8 bases align to TRBD1. The CDR3 loop spans 14 amino acids. Losses at the gene ends were 7 bases for V and 1 base for J; bases not matched to a gene: 6. Germline CDR1 reads SGHAT; CDR2 reads FQNNGV. The CDR3 loop is CASKPGQVSYEQYF. CDR3 in DNA: TGTGCCAGCAAACCGGGACAGGTATCCTACGAGCAGTACTTC.

This clonotype was found many times. The chain combines TRBV28 with TRBJ2-3, with D perhaps TRBD2 (5 bases). Germline CDR1 and CDR2: MDHEN and SYDVKM. V shed 2 bases and J shed 1 base, with 10 bases lying between them. CDR3 length equals 15 residues. CDR3 loop: CASSLAGSGTDTQYF. The CDR3 region has the DNA TGTGCCAGCAGTTTAGCGGGTTCTGGCACAGATACGCAGTATTTT.

Ten or more counts support this clonotype. The chain employs TRBV6-5 and TRBJ2-7, with TRBD1 as a possible D gene (6 bases). CDR3 length: 13 amino acids. V was cut by 4 bases and J by 1 base, with 8 bases left in between. Per the germline V gene, CDR1 is MNHEY and CDR2 is SVGAGI. Here the CDR3 reads CASSFGQSYEQYF. CDR3 bases: TGTGCCAGCAGTTTCGGACAGTCCTACGAGCAGTACTTC.

The chain combines TRBV20-1 with TRBJ2-1, with D possibly matching TRBD2 (5 bases). Trimming pared 2 bases from V and 10 bases from J, leaving 9 bases between. There are 11 residues in the CDR3. Germline loops: CDR1 DFQATT, CDR2 SNEGSKA (reference sequence). The CDR3, as DNA: TGCAGTGCTAGAAATGGCGGGGAGCAGTTCTTC. Translating gives CSARNGGEQFF.

The rearrangement joins TRBV7-8 to TRBJ2-5; D not resolved. This CDR3 has 13 residues. V lost 7 bases and J lost 7, with 16 bases in between. Germline V gene data show CDR1 as SGHVS and CDR2 as FQNEAQ. The CDR3 region is CASIPEGLGTQYF. In DNA, the CDR3 is TGTGCCAGCATCCCGGAAGGGTTAGGGACCCAGTACTTC.

As concerns this clonotype: Mismatch with germline at one junction end may stem from a read error. V and J are TRBV3-1 and TRBJ1-2; TRBD1 matches 8 bases. This CDR3 is built from 14 residues. The germline gives CDR1 LGHDT, CDR2 YNNKEL (reference sequence). The chain's CDR3 is CASSQLGTGGPKNF. CDR3 in DNA: TGTGCCAGCAGCCAACTTGGGACAGGCGGACCCAAAAACTTC.

This clonotype was counted a few times. The chain joins TRBV7-2 to TRBJ1-2; a possible D gene is TRBD1 (6 bases). The length of the CDR3 is 13 residues. Trimming left V 1 base short and J 7 bases short, with 10 bases between. Germline CDR1 SGHTA, CDR2 FQGNSA. The DNA of the CDR3 is TGTGCCAGCAGCTTAGTGGGGACACCTGGCTACACCTTC. This encodes CASSLVGTPGYTF.

Ten or more counts support this clonotype. The chain links TRBV7-6 to TRBJ2-2; 7 nucleotides align to TRBD1. Germline V gene lookup returns CDR1 SGHVS and CDR2 FNYEAQ. The CDR3 is made up of 14 amino acids. V trimming: 5 bases; J trimming: 1 base; junction bases outside the gene matches: 1. CDR3 residues: CASSRDRNTGELFF. CDR3 nucleotides: TGTGCCAGCAGCCGGGACAGGAACACCGGGGAGCTGTTTTTT.

This clonotype was counted many times. This sequence joins TRBV11-2 and TRBJ2-1; 12 bases agree with TRBD1. V lost 4 bases to trimming and J lost 7 bases; unmatched junction nucleotides: 11. Germline V lookup: CDR1 SGHAT, CDR2 FQNNGV. There are 17 residues in the CDR3. In nucleotides, the CDR3 is TGTGCCAGCAGCTGGACTAGGGGGACAGGGGGCATAAATGAGCAGTTCTTC. Its protein is CASSWTRGTGGINEQFF.

This chain uses TRBV20-1 with TRBJ1-5, with a possible D match to TRBD1 (5 bases). The germline V gene has CDR1 DFQATT and CDR2 SNEGSKA (reference sequence). The V end was cut by 6 bases, the J end by 2 bases, with 17 bases between. This CDR3 is 15 amino acids long. Here the CDR3 reads CSAIPPQGGNQPQHF. CDR3 coding DNA: TGCAGTGCCATCCCCCCTCAGGGCGGCAATCAGCCCCAGCATTTT.

This clonotype was observed at least ten times. The chain recombines TRBV13 with TRBJ2-3, with 7 positions matching TRBD2. CDR3 length: 16 amino acids. V was clipped by 3 bases and J by 0 bases; unmatched bases: 6. Per the germline V gene, CDR1 is PRHDT and CDR2 is FYEKMQ (reference sequence). CDR3 protein: CASSFQRGSSTDTQYF. Written as DNA, the CDR3 is TGTGCCAGCAGCTTCCAGCGGGGATCTAGCACAGATACGCAGTATTTT.

In this sample, this clonotype turned up many times. CDR3 protein: CASRSTAGGAYGYTF. CDR3 nucleotides: TGTGCCAGCAGATCCACGGCGGGGGGCGCTTATGGCTACACCTTC. This chain links TRBV12-3 or TRBV12-4 with TRBJ1-2, with D tentatively TRBD1 (6 bases). V lost 6 bases, J lost 5 bases, and 19 bases lay in between. This CDR3 is built from 15 residues.

This clonotype was observed a few times. The J gene is TRBJ2-3, the V gene TRBV18; D remains ambiguous. CDR1 and CDR2 (germline): KGHSH, LQKENI. The CDR3 consists of 14 residues. With 0 bases removed from V and 0 bases from J, the gap between germline ends came to 4 bases. This CDR3 is CASSPPSSTDTQYF. CDR3 DNA sequence: TGTGCCAGCTCACCACCCTCTAGCACAGATACGCAGTATTTT.

This clonotype has at least ten counts. The J gene is TRBJ2-3, the V gene TRBV29-1, with 16 bases matching TRBD2. Losses at the gene ends were 0 bases for V and 3 bases for J; bases not matched to a gene: 6. The germline V gene encodes CDR1 SQVTM and CDR2 ANQGSEA. The CDR3 length is 18 residues. CDR3: CSVEEGLAGGPLTDTQYF. CDR3 sequence (DNA): TGCAGCGTTGAAGAGGGACTAGCGGGGGGGCCTCTAACAGATACGCAGTATTTT.

This clonotype was observed a handful of times. The chain combines TRBV7-2 with TRBJ1-2; maybe TRBD1 (5 bases). The CDR3 consists of 13 residues. Trimming left V 6 bases short and J 2 bases short, with 10 bases between. The germline V gene has CDR1 SGHTA and CDR2 FQGNSA. The CDR3 here is CASRAGANYGYTF. DNA of the CDR3: TGTGCCAGCAGAGCCGGGGCAAACTATGGCTACACCTTC.

This clonotype was seen many times. The chain couples TRBV5-6 to TRBJ1-2, with 8 positions matching TRBD1. Germline lookup yields CDR1 SGHDT and CDR2 YYEEEE. The CDR3 has 14 amino acids. V was pared by 2 bases and J by 6 bases, with 6 bases of the junction left unmatched. The CDR3 nucleotides are TGTGCCAGCAGCTTTGGGACAGGTGGCGATGGCTACACCTTC. This encodes CASSFGTGGDGYTF.

This clonotype appeared many times. Germline is not matched at one junction end, which may reflect a read error. The gene calls are TRBV20-1 and TRBJ2-5, with D maybe TRBD2 (5 bases). The CDR3 covers 12 residues. Germline CDR1 and CDR2: DFQATT and SNEGSKA (reference sequence). CDR3 sequence reads: CSARGLQETQYF. In DNA form, the CDR3 reads TGCAGTGCCAGAGGGCTCCAAGAGACCCAGTACTTC.